These 8 T cell receptor delta chains came from one sample sequenced in a study of Vδ1+ human thymocytes. The study, taken as a whole, reports: Thymic TRG and TRD repertoires appeared highly polyclonal, with Gaussian CDR3 length distributions.

Their target antigens are unknown. RNA was extracted from the cells and then reverse transcribed. Pooled V-gene forward primers with one constant-region reverse primer generated the CDR3 amplicons by multiplex PCR. TCRdb redid clone calling on the multiplex PCR reads using CATT. The table includes about 58,000 delta-chain clones, about 16% detected once. Sequencing used Vdelta1+ gamma-delta thymocytes from the thymus. As to subset: FACS-sorted CD3+ TCRalphabeta- TCRVdelta1+ TCRVdelta2- thymocytes. The receptor source for this set is a girl under two years old who had congenital heart surgery.

This clone was picked up a small number of times. The gene calls are TRDV1 and TRDJ1; D unclear. The germline gives CDR1 TSWWSYY, CDR2 QGS. The germline V and J ends were trimmed by 3 bases and 0 bases, with 17 bases remaining between them. The CDR3 extends over 17 amino acids. The CDR3 nucleotides read TGTGCTCTTGGGGAGCATCTCATCCGGTCGTACACCGATAAACTCATCTTT. Protein product: CALGEHLIRSYTDKLIF.

This clone was seen only a few times. The rearrangement joins TRDV1 to TRDJ1; 9 positions match TRDD3. V lost 2 bases and J lost 0; bases outside the gene matches: 31. Germline V lookup: CDR1 TSWWSYY, CDR2 QGS. The length of the CDR3 is 25 residues. The CDR3 nucleotides read TGTGCTCTTGGGGAATTCCCTTCGGTTCGGAGCCCGTACTGGGGGAACCCATCGTACACCGATAAACTCATCTTT. Its protein is CALGEFPSVRSPYWGNPSYTDKLIF.

A word on this clone: Other nucleotide sequences from this sample produce the same CDR3. The rearrangement uses TRDV1 and TRDJ1, with 11 bases matching TRDD3. The CDR3 loop spans 20 amino acids. Germline V lookup: CDR1 TSWWSYY, CDR2 QGS. V lost 3 bases, J lost 0 bases, and 15 bases stayed unmatched. CDR3 nucleotide sequence: TGTGCTCTTGGGGACCCCGGCCCTGGGGGATACTTTCTGTACACCGATAAACTCATCTTT. Translated, it gives CALGDPGPGGYFLYTDKLIF.

This clone was recorded a few times. The gene calls are TRDV1 and TRDJ1, with D perhaps matching TRDD3 (5 bases). CDR3 length equals 18 residues. Trimming left V 1 base short and J 2 bases short, with 20 bases between. Germline-derived CDR1 and CDR2 are TSWWSYY and QGS. DNA of the CDR3: TGTGCTCTTGGGGAACCCCTCGGAGGCTGGGAGATAACCGATAAACTCATCTTT. It encodes CALGEPLGGWEITDKLIF.

V is TRDV1 and J is TRDJ1; a weak D match, TRDD3 (7 bases). V was clipped by 4 bases and J by 0 bases, with 24 bases between them. Germline-derived CDR1 and CDR2 are TSWWSYY and QGS. The CDR3 has 19 amino acids. The CDR3 loop is CALGGPSSFHWGHTDKLIF. The CDR3 region has the DNA TGTGCTCTTGGGGGCCCTTCTTCCTTCCACTGGGGTCACACCGATAAACTCATCTTT.

This clone appeared a few times. This chain links TRDV1 with TRDJ1; D ambiguous. Trimming removed 4 bases from V and 0 bases from J, with 9 bases in between. The CDR3 has 14 residues. In germline, CDR1 is TSWWSYY, CDR2 QGS. CDR3 loop: CALGAPLYTDKLIF. The CDR3 DNA is TGTGCTCTTGGGGCCCCCCTGTACACCGATAAACTCATCTTT.

Only a few counts were recorded for this clone. The chain employs TRDV1 and TRDJ1; D is ambiguous. Germline CDR1 reads TSWWSYY; CDR2 reads QGS. The CDR3 is 17 residues long. Trimming cost V 1 base and J 2 bases, with 17 bases left between them. CDR3 nucleotide sequence: TGTGCTCTTGGGGAACCAGAACACCCCACCTGGACCGATAAACTCATCTTT. Amino acid sequence: CALGEPEHPTWTDKLIF.

This clone was picked up a small number of times. This chain uses TRDV1 with TRDJ1; a possible D gene is TRDD3 (5 bases). This CDR3 region has 22 residues. The germline CDR1 and CDR2 sequences are TSWWSYY and QGS. The germline V and J ends were trimmed by 3 bases and 0 bases, with 32 bases remaining between them. The DNA of the CDR3 is TGTGCTCTTGGGGAGGCCCTATTCCCTCAGAAGGGGAAACTGGAATACACCGATAAACTCATCTTT. Translated: CALGEALFPQKGKLEYTDKLIF.